Included here is one TCR beta chain sequence, with context. The antigen is unknown. The V and J ends lost 7 bases and 5 bases respectively, with 8 bases between them. CDR1 MNHEY and CDR2 SVGAGI come from the germline V gene. The CDR3 consists of 11 residues. As for treatment: approximately 18 received Ad26.COV2.S at low or high dose, single or two shots; 5 received placebo; per-sample allocation not given. All samples were drawn on day 63, counting from the first vaccine or placebo injection. The vaccine antigen was prefusion-stabilized Wuhan SARS-CoV-2 spike. Here immunoSEQ multiplex PCR was the method, and the copy in TCRdb shows in-frame clones only, minus some. Of about 410,000 clones listed, about 88% were seen once; the top ten hold about 2%. This record comes from a study of Ad26.COV2.S vaccination and SARS-CoV-2 variants. The overall study: Of the COV1001 trial arms, the Ad26.COV2.S arm included the donor. Intramuscularly, Ad26.COV2.S was given either once or twice, 56 days apart. Whole-study results and caveats: Analyses that measured TCR breadth and depth may have underestimated total T cell responses.

The receptor's source is a person between 18 and 59 years old who received the Ad26.COV2.S COVID-19 vaccine or a placebo. The gene calls are TRBV6-5 and TRBJ1-1, with D uncertain. Sequences were derived from peripheral blood, sampled in a trial of Ad26.COV2.S vaccine versus placebo. The CDR3, as DNA: TGTGCCAGCAAGGAGAATACTGAAGCTTTCTTT. This codes for CASKENTEAFF.